A selection of T cell receptor beta chains follows, all from one sample in a study of CD8 T cells in ankylosing spondylitis. TCRdb re-analysed the 5' RACE reads in MiXCR, keeping a single row per CDR3 protein. The profile shows just over 150,000 distinct CDR3 sequences, around 17% of them singletons. Sample: blood, either unsorted or a sorted T cell fraction (not recorded which). These receptors were obtained from a male donor with ankylosing spondylitis or in good health (not recorded which). The CDR3 runs from the conserved cysteine through the conserved F or W.

V gene	J gene	CDR3 protein
TRBV5-1	TRBJ1-1	CASSLSQGYTEAFF
TRBV7-2	TRBJ1-4	CASSLVVMNEKLFF
TRBV28	TRBJ2-2	CASSPSRRNGKLFF
TRBV29-1	TRBJ2-1	CSAPGQLSFYEQFF
TRBV27	TRBJ1-1	CASSLGGGGRVNTEAFF
TRBV5-1	TRBJ2-5	CASSLVLSGGQQTQYF
TRBV29-1	TRBJ2-5	CSVNPGTGQETQYF
TRBV5-1	TRBJ1-1	CASKKFDRVTEAFF
TRBV29-1	TRBJ2-7	CSVVTADSPASYEQYF
TRBV29-1	TRBJ2-3	CSKTHPGTDTQYF
TRBV19	TRBJ2-7	CASSIGTSGTRPYEQYF
TRBV5-1	TRBJ2-3	CASSFRQGAATDTQYF
TRBV5-1	TRBJ2-7	CASSEIGLAGNYEQYF
TRBV20-1	TRBJ1-1	CSAEAGQSEAFF
TRBV6-2/TRBV6-3	TRBJ1-2	CASTIDKGSGYTF
TRBV10-3	TRBJ1-2	CAISQRTEHYGYTF
TRBV5-1	TRBJ2-1	CASGLAAAYNEQFF
TRBV20-1	TRBJ1-5	CSARDLGQPQHF
TRBV18	TRBJ1-1	CASSPYLRGAEAFF
TRBV12-3/TRBV12-4	TRBJ2-7	CASSDSILYEQYF
TRBV7-9	TRBJ1-1	CASSARGGSEEAFF
TRBV9	TRBJ1-2	CASSGSTGVSYGYTF
TRBV11-2	TRBJ2-5	CASSQGHRTQETQYF
TRBV29-1	TRBJ2-3	CSVDFGSGDTQYF
TRBV5-1	TRBJ1-2	CASSGPGQANYGYTF
TRBV11-2	TRBJ2-3	CASSLSAGERDTQYF
TRBV18	TRBJ1-2	CASSPWDRERDGYTF